Included here is one TCR beta chain sequence, with context. What it binds is unknown. Since a far larger clone is one base different, this is likely a read error. The CDR3 sequence is 14 residues long. CDR1 and CDR2 (germline): DFQATT, SNEGSKA (reference sequence). From genomic DNA, TCR beta CDR3 was amplified by two-round multiplex PCR. The first round of PCR was done with primers that matched each TRBV and TRBJ gene. Via MiXCR, TCRdb re-called the multiplex PCR reads, giving one row per CDR3 protein. The sample lists about 17,000 distinct CDR3 sequences, approximately 15% occurring once. The authors drew six milliliters of peripheral blood at each of two time points. This entry is derived from a study of prognosis after radiotherapy for stage I lung cancer. For the study at large: 13 men and 6 women, aged roughly 50 to 90 and with a median age of around 74 years, made up the patients. Receipt of concurrent therapy with stereotactic body radiotherapy occurred in no patient.

Study-level points and caveats: The median unique TCR clone count dropped from approximately 9,100 to 7,200 after stereotactic body radiation therapy.

The receptor's source is a donor aged 50 or older with non-small cell lung cancer. The sequencing here drew on PBMCs, taken before or after stereotactic body radiation therapy (not recorded which). The chain has TRBV20-1 and TRBJ2-5; D remains ambiguous. The end of the DNA aligns better with TRBJ2-1, so the J call may be wrong. CDR3 nucleotide sequence: TGCAGTGCTAGTGGCCGGAACCGTTACAATGAGCAGTTCTTC. Amino acid sequence: CSASGRNRYNEQFF.